The T cell receptor (beta chain) under discussion was sequenced for a study of blood T cell repertoires in COVID-19. On the study more broadly: Acute and convalescent COVID-19 specimens originated in the United States, Italy and Spain.

In the authors' workflow: By means of reference gene primer amplification, nucleated cell counts were estimated. Sequencing used immunoSEQ multiplex PCR; TCRdb keeps in-frame clones, though not all of them. V, J and clone size derive from that table, while D and trimming were established from the DNA sequence. The data hold 80,000 to 100,000 clones, with 90% observed a single time. Trimming took off 3 bases at V and 5 bases at J, with 11 bases between the two ends. CDR1 and CDR2 (germline): SGDLS, YYNGEE. CDR3 length equals 13 residues. This TCR derives from a man aged 60-69 years with acute or convalescent COVID-19. The chain has TRBV9 and TRBJ1-2, with D unclear. Sequencing used peripheral blood. CDR3 in DNA: TGTGCCAGCAGCGCCCCAGGAAATTATGGCTACACCTTC. Translating it yields CASSAPGNYGYTF.